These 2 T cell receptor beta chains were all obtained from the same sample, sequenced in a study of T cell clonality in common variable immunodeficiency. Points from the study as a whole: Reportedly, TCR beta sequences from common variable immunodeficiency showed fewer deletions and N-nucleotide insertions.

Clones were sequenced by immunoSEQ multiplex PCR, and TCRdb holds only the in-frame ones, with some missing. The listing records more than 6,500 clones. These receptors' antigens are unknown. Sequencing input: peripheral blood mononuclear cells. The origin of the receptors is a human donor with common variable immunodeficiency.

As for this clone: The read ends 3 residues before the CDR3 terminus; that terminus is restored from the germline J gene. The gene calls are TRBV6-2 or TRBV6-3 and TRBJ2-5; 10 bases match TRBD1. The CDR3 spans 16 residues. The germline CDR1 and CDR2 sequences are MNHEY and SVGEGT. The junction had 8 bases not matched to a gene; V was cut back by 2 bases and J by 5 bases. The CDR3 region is CASSYQDRGFLETQYF. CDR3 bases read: TGTGCCAGCAGTTACCAGGACAGGGGGTTCTTGGAGACC.

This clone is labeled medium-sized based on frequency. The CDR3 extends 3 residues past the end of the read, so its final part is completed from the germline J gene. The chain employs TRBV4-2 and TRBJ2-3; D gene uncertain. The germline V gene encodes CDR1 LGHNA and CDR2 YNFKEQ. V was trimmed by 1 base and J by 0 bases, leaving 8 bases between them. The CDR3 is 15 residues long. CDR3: CASSQVRASTDTQYF. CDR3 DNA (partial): TGTGCCAGCAGCCAAGTGAGAGCTAGCACAGATACG.